Listed below are T cell receptor beta chains from one sample, sequenced in a study of shared clonotypes between healthy human individuals. This table comes from immunoSEQ multiplex PCR, and its TCRdb copy is limited to in-frame clones, with some not included. The data hold about 820,000 clones, with about 91% observed a single time. The specimen was naive CD8+ T cells sorted from blood. The origin of the receptors is a man under 40 in good health. Each CDR3 is given with its conserved first and last residue. The D gene is left open where the match is weak. Not every row has a clone size; where given, it reads once, few, many or a size class.

DNA | CDR3 | D | V | size | J
TGTGCCACCAGCAACAAGGGGGCAGGTTACGAGCAGTACTTC | CATSNKGAGYEQYF | TRBD1 | TRBV15 | - | TRBJ2-7
TGTGCCAGCAGCGCCCCCGTGAGACTAGCGGGAGGGCGGACCGGGGAGCTGTTTTTT | CASSAPVRLAGGRTGELFF | TRBD2 | TRBV9 | - | TRBJ2-2
TGTGCCATCAGTGGGACCGGGACTAGCGGGAGGACTGAGCAGTTCTTC | CAISGTGTSGRTEQFF | TRBD2 | TRBV10-3 | - | TRBJ2-1
TGTGCCAGCAGCCAGGGGACTAGCGGGAGCCGGAGTGAGCAGTTCTTC | CASSQGTSGSRSEQFF | TRBD2 | TRBV7-6 | - | TRBJ2-1
TGTGCCAGCAGTGAAAACCCCGGTGGGGGGTATCCCTACAATGAGCAGTTCTTC | CASSENPGGGYPYNEQFF | - | TRBV2 | - | TRBJ2-1
TGTGCCAGCAGCGCGCGGGACAGGGAACCCTATGGCTACACCTTC | CASSARDREPYGYTF | - | TRBV21-1 | - | TRBJ1-2
TGTGCCAGCAGTCCCCCTGGCGGGGGGTCCTACAATGAGCAGTTCTTC | CASSPPGGGSYNEQFF | TRBD2 | TRBV27 | - | TRBJ2-1
TGTGCCAGCAGCGTACGTCCTACCTACAATGAGCAGTTCTTC | CASSVRPTYNEQFF | - | TRBV9 | - | TRBJ2-1
TGTGCCAGCAGCCTGGCGGGGAGTCAGGAAAAACTGTTTTTT | CASSLAGSQEKLFF | - | TRBV7-6 | - | TRBJ1-4
TGTGCCAGCGGACCCCTGCGTGGGACTAGCGTGGCCTACGAGCAGTACTTC | CASGPLRGTSVAYEQYF | TRBD2 | TRBV28 | - | TRBJ2-7
TGTGCCAGTTCCCGGGACAGGGTGACTAGCGCTACCCACTATACGCAGTATTTT | CASSRDRVTSATHYTQYF | - | TRBV19 | - | TRBJ2-3
TGTGCCAGTAGTATAAGGTCAGCTAGCAATCAGCCCCAGCATTTT | CASSIRSASNQPQHF | - | TRBV19 | - | TRBJ1-5
TGTGCCAGCAGCCACCGGACAGTTGAAGCTTTCTTT | CASSHRTVEAFF | - | TRBV7-9 | - | TRBJ1-1
TGCGCCAGCAGTGAGGTGGCCTCTGGAAACACCATATATTTT | CASSEVASGNTIYF | - | TRBV10-2 | - | TRBJ1-3
TGTGCCAGCAGTGAATCAGGGGACTCTGGAAACACCATATATTTT | CASSESGDSGNTIYF | - | TRBV6-1 | - | TRBJ1-3
TGCGCCAGCTCTAGCGCTGCAGGGACCGGGGAGCTGTTTTTT | CASSSAAGTGELFF | - | TRBV10-2 | - | TRBJ2-2
TGTGCCAGCGGACGTATGGCCGGGGAGCTGTTTTTT | CASGRMAGELFF | - | TRBV7-9 | - | TRBJ2-2
TGCGCCAGCAGCCAGGGATTCACGGGGACAGGGGGCCTCATTAATGAAAAACTGTTTTTT | CASSQGFTGTGGLINEKLFF | TRBD1 | TRBV4-3 | - | TRBJ1-4
TGTGCCAGCAGTCCACCGGGGCGGGACCACGAGCAGTACTTC | CASSPPGRDHEQYF | - | TRBV6-6 | - | TRBJ2-7
TGTGCCAGCAGCTTGCTCGGACAAAAGACGGATATAGCGGAACTGTTTTTT | CASSLLGQKTDIAELFF | - | TRBV5-6 | - | TRBJ1-4
TGTGCCAGCAGCCTAGGGGTGAATGGCCAGTACTTC | CASSLGVNGQYF | - | TRBV6-6 | once | TRBJ2-5
TGCGCCAGCAGCCAAGTTGTTCTTGGCTCCTACGAGCAGTACTTC | CASSQVVLGSYEQYF | - | TRBV4-1 | - | TRBJ2-7
TGTGCCAGCAGTTACTCAATCGAGTACGAGAATGAGCAGTTCTTC | CASSYSIEYENEQFF | - | TRBV6-6 | once | TRBJ2-1
TGTGCCAGCAGCTCCGGGACTAGCAATGAGCAGTTCTTC | CASSSGTSNEQFF | TRBD2 | TRBV7-9 | - | TRBJ2-1
TGTGCCAGCAGTGACAGAACGGACACCATATATTTT | CASSDRTDTIYF | - | TRBV25-1 | - | TRBJ1-3
TGCGCCAGCAGCCAAGATGTGTCGGACTTTTTTAACTATGGCTACACCTTC | CASSQDVSDFFNYGYTF | - | TRBV4-3 | - | TRBJ1-2
TGTGCCACCAGCCTGAACAGCCATTCCACAGATACGCAGTATTTT | CATSLNSHSTDTQYF | - | TRBV15 | - | TRBJ2-3
TGTGCCAGCAGCAAACCTCGCGGCACAGGGGGCTGGAACGAGCAGTACTTC | CASSKPRGTGGWNEQYF | - | TRBV21-1 | - | TRBJ2-7
TGTGCCAACAGCTTAGGGGGGGATGGCACAGATACGCAGTATTTT | CANSLGGDGTDTQYF | - | TRBV7-8 | - | TRBJ2-3
TGTGCCAGCATCGAAACAGGGGGCGCGAATGAGCAGTTCTTC | CASIETGGANEQFF | TRBD1 | TRBV5-6 | - | TRBJ2-1
TGTGCCAGCTCATCAGGGATCCGAACAGATACGCAGTATTTT | CASSSGIRTDTQYF | - | TRBV18 | - | TRBJ2-3
TGTGCCACTTCGTTCGGTTCCTACGAGCAGTACTTC | CATSFGSYEQYF | - | TRBV28 | - | TRBJ2-7
TGTGCCAGCAGCTCCAGGACAGCTACTAATGAGCAGTTCTTC | CASSSRTATNEQFF | - | TRBV7-9 | - | TRBJ2-1
TGTGCCAGCAGCCGCGAGACGGGAGTACATACGCAGTATTTT | CASSRETGVHTQYF | - | TRBV7-9 | - | TRBJ2-3
TGTGCTAGCAGCTTAGTTCTTTTCCCAAACAGTAACACCGGGGAGCTGTTTTTT | CASSLVLFPNSNTGELFF | - | TRBV7-7 | - | TRBJ2-2
TGTGCCAGCAGCCAAGATCTTTTTCAGGACTTTACCTACGAGCAGTACTTC | CASSQDLFQDFTYEQYF | - | TRBV14 | - | TRBJ2-7
TGTGCCAGCAGCTCAGGGAGGAATCGTGGCACAGATACGCAGTATTTT | CASSSGRNRGTDTQYF | - | TRBV13 | - | TRBJ2-3
TGTGCCAGCAGCGTCCAGGGCACCGGGGAGCTGTTTTTT | CASSVQGTGELFF | - | TRBV9 | - | TRBJ2-2
TGCGCCAGCAGCTTGGCTGGTGGGGGGGGTCGAGAGACCCAGTACTTC | CASSLAGGGGRETQYF | TRBD2 | TRBV5-1 | - | TRBJ2-5
TGCGCCAGCAGTGAGTCTGTGGGACTAGCGGCCAATGAGCAGTTCTTC | CASSESVGLAANEQFF | TRBD2 | TRBV10-1 | once | TRBJ2-1
TGTGCCAGCAGTTACGCAGGGGGCCCCCGGGAGCTGTTTTTT | CASSYAGGPRELFF | TRBD1 | TRBV6-5 | - | TRBJ2-2
TGTGCCAGCAGCCCGAGGGCCACGTACTACGAGCAGTACTTC | CASSPRATYYEQYF | - | TRBV11-2 | - | TRBJ2-7
TGTGCCAGTAGTATGCGACAGGGCTACGAGCAGTACTTC | CASSMRQGYEQYF | TRBD1 | TRBV19 | - | TRBJ2-7
TGCGCCAGCAGCTTGGGTGAAAATCAGCCCCAGCATTTT | CASSLGENQPQHF | - | TRBV5-1 | - | TRBJ1-5
TGTGCCAGCAGCTTACCGAACGACTACGAGCAGTACTTC | CASSLPNDYEQYF | - | TRBV7-9 | - | TRBJ2-7
TGTGCCAGCAGCTTAAGGGTGACAGGACTCACAGATACGCAGTATTTT | CASSLRVTGLTDTQYF | - | TRBV11-2 | - | TRBJ2-3
TGTGCCAGCGGAATTCTGCCCGGGACAGACACCGGGGAGCTGTTTTTT | CASGILPGTDTGELFF | TRBD1 | TRBV9 | - | TRBJ2-2
TGTGCCAGCAGTGAAGGGGCATCCTCCTACGAGCAGTACTTC | CASSEGASSYEQYF | - | TRBV6-1 | - | TRBJ2-7
TGTGCCAGTAGTATCCGGGGGAACACCGGGGAGCTGTTTTTT | CASSIRGNTGELFF | - | TRBV19 | once | TRBJ2-2
TGTGCCAGCAGTTCGGGAGGGTCATGGGAAAAACTGTTTTTT | CASSSGGSWEKLFF | - | TRBV27 | - | TRBJ1-4
TGTGCCAGCAGCAATCAGACCCGCCAGGTGAATGAGCAGTTCTTC | CASSNQTRQVNEQFF | - | TRBV6-5 | - | TRBJ2-1
TGCAGCGTTGATTCAGGGGAAGAGACCCAGTACTTC | CSVDSGEETQYF | - | TRBV29-1 | - | TRBJ2-5
TGTGCCAGCAGTCGATGGACAGGAAGCTCCTACGAGCAGTACTTC | CASSRWTGSSYEQYF | TRBD1 | TRBV6-5 | - | TRBJ2-7
TGCAGCGTTGGGGGGATGGAATTGAACACCGGGGAGCTGTTTTTT | CSVGGMELNTGELFF | - | TRBV29-1 | once | TRBJ2-2
TGTGCCAGCGCCTTAACGGGAGGCTCCTACGAGCAGTACTTC | CASALTGGSYEQYF | TRBD2 | TRBV19 | - | TRBJ2-7
TGTGCCTGGAGTGTAGATGGCATTGAAGCTTTCTTT | CAWSVDGIEAFF | - | TRBV30 | - | TRBJ1-1
TGTGCCAGCAGGGACTCGCCCGACCGTAACTACAATGAGCAGTTCTTC | CASRDSPDRNYNEQFF | - | TRBV5-4 | - | TRBJ2-1
TGTGCCAGCAGCGCACCCCCGGGGGCAGATACGCAGTATTTT | CASSAPPGADTQYF | - | TRBV9 | once | TRBJ2-3
TGTGCCAGCAGCTTAGTTCGAGGACTGCTCACCCCGAGTGGTACCTACAATGAGCAGTTCTTC | CASSLVRGLLTPSGTYNEQFF | - | TRBV7-8 | - | TRBJ2-1
TGTGCCAGCAGTTCTAGCCTAGAGCCAGATACGCAGTATTTT | CASSSSLEPDTQYF | - | TRBV6-5 | - | TRBJ2-3